Presented here are 6 T cell receptor beta chains from one specimen sequenced in a study of blood T cells in healthy people across ages. The authors ran a second PCR of 7 to 11 cycles using a sample-barcoded 5' primer and a J-beta primer mix. TCRdb reprocessed the 5' RACE reads with MiXCR, giving one entry per CDR3 protein. The table records approximately 730,000 distinct CDR3 sequences, around 40% of them present only once. The sample taken for sequencing was blood. The receptor set was obtained from a woman aged 55-75 years in good health.

This clonotype occurred a few times. The chain carries TRBV20-1 and TRBJ2-1, with D possibly matching TRBD2 (6 bases). The germline gives CDR1 DFQATT, CDR2 SNEGSKA (reference sequence). This CDR3 is built from 14 residues. Deletions cut 3 bases from V and 3 bases from J, with 12 bases between. CDR3 in amino acids: CSASSSGFYNEQFF. The CDR3 nucleotides read TGCAGTGCTAGTTCGAGCGGGTTCTACAATGAGCAGTTCTTC.

This clonotype occurred a few times. V gene TRBV10-3 combines with J gene TRBJ2-7, with 12 bases lining up with TRBD2. After removal of 4 bases from V and 4 bases from J, the junction contained 5 bases not matched to a gene. The CDR3 runs 15 residues. CDR1 ENHRY and CDR2 SYGVKD come from the germline V gene. The CDR3 sequence: CAISGTSGAIYEQYF. CDR3 DNA: TGTGCCATCAGTGGGACTAGCGGGGCGATATACGAGCAGTACTTC.

The V and J genes are TRBV4-2 and TRBJ2-5; a weak D match, TRBD2 (6 bases). The germline V gene encodes CDR1 LGHNA and CDR2 YNFKEQ. The CDR3 totals 14 residues. V lost 0 bases, J lost 4 bases, and 9 bases lay in between. The CDR3 region has the DNA TGTGCCAGCAGCCAAGATCAGGGACTAGAGACCCAGTACTTC. Protein product: CASSQDQGLETQYF.

Only one count was recorded for this clonotype. The chain joins TRBV9 to TRBJ2-1; the match to TRBD2 covers 8 bases. Germline values: CDR1 SGDLS, CDR2 YYNGEE. The trim removed 7 bases at V and 3 bases at J, leaving 9 bases unmatched. This CDR3 is 15 amino acids long. CDR3 in amino acids: CASQTSGGNYNEQFF. The CDR3 nucleotides read TGTGCCAGCCAAACAAGCGGGGGTAACTACAATGAGCAGTTCTTC.

V gene TRBV7-9 combines with J gene TRBJ1-4; D is undetermined. CDR1 is SEHNR, CDR2 FQNEAQ, per germline (reference sequence). Trimming stripped 4 bases from V and 4 bases from J, with 16 bases between. The CDR3 runs to 16 residues. CDR3 nucleotides: TGTGCCAGCAGCTCGGAGGGCAGGTTTATTAATGAAAAACTGTTTTTT. Protein: CASSSEGRFINEKLFF.

This clonotype occurred once. The junction departs from the called germline gene at one end, perhaps through a read error. The chain couples TRBV7-2 to TRBJ2-1, with 8 positions matching TRBD2. The length of the CDR3 is 15 residues. Germline CDR1 reads SGHTA; CDR2 reads FQGNSA. DNA of the CDR3: TGTGCCAGCAGCCCGGGACTAGGACCCTACAATGAGCGGTTCTTC. Protein: CASSPGLGPYNERFF.